These 19 T cell receptor beta chains originate from one sample sequenced in a study of T cell repertoires in cytomegalovirus infection. From the reads, TCRdb called clonotypes with MiXCR, one entry per CDR3 protein. The table shows almost 500,000 distinct CDR3 sequences, with over 9% occurring only once. The sequencing sample was made of PBMCs. Receptors were obtained from a human donor in good health (CMV status not recorded). Some clones in this sample may be carry-over from other donors' samples.

Only a few counts were recorded for this clonotype. The gene calls are TRBV5-6 and TRBJ1-6, with TRBD1 matching over 7 bases. Germline values: CDR1 SGHDT, CDR2 YYEEEE. V shed 4 bases, J shed 8 bases, and the junction held 9 bases outside the gene matches. This CDR3 contains 15 residues. CDR3 coding DNA: TGTGCCAGCAGCCTAGAGGGGGCCGCATATTCACCCCTCCACTTT. This sequence encodes CASSLEGAAYSPLHF.

The genes are TRBV4-2 and TRBJ2-5; D not resolved. The CDR3 is 14 residues long. Per germline, CDR1 LGHNA and CDR2 YNFKEQ. V was shortened by 3 bases and J by 1 base, with 9 bases between the two germline ends. The CDR3, as DNA: TGTGCCAGCAGCCACATCGGCCCCCAAGAGACCCAGTACTTC. As protein: CASSHIGPQETQYF.

This clonotype occurred a few times. This sequence joins TRBV4-1 and TRBJ2-7, with 9 nucleotides matching TRBD1. Losses at the gene ends were 4 bases for V and 2 bases for J; bases not matched to a gene: 6. The CDR3 consists of 15 residues. CDR1 MGHRA and CDR2 YSYEKL come from the germline V gene. CDR3 in DNA: TGCGCCAGCAGCCCGCGGACAGGGGCCACCTACGAGCAGTACTTC. This translates into CASSPRTGATYEQYF.

This clonotype was detected only a few times. The chain is built from TRBV20-1 and TRBJ2-2; 10 bases are shared with TRBD2. From germline, CDR1 is DFQATT and CDR2 SNEGSKA (reference sequence). The CDR3 is 15 residues long. Losses at the gene ends were 5 bases for V and 7 bases for J; bases not matched to a gene: 10. Here the CDR3 reads CSARPSGGVGGELFF. DNA of the CDR3: TGCAGTGCTCGCCCGAGCGGGGGGGTAGGCGGGGAGCTGTTTTTT.

In its sample, this clonotype was seen many times. The chain has TRBV3-1 and TRBJ1-1, with 9 positions matching TRBD1. The germline V gene has CDR1 LGHDT and CDR2 YNNKEL (reference sequence). V lost 5 bases to trimming and J lost 3 bases; unmatched junction nucleotides: 4. The CDR3 sequence is 14 residues long. The CDR3 DNA sequence: TGTGCCAGCAGCTACAGGGGGCTGTACACTGAAGCTTTCTTT. This codes for CASSYRGLYTEAFF.

This chain joins TRBV28 and TRBJ2-7; the match to TRBD2 covers 11 bases. J gave up 3 bases and V 8 bases, and 6 bases lay outside the gene matches. Germline V gene data show CDR1 as MDHEN and CDR2 as SYDVKM. The CDR3 has 14 residues. The CDR3 nucleotides are TGTGCCAGCGGAAAACTAGCGGGGGTCTACGAGCAGTACTTC. It yields the protein CASGKLAGVYEQYF.

In this sample, this clonotype turned up many times. The CDR3 here is CASSFHGYTF. The CDR3 nucleotides are TGTGCCAGCAGCTTCCATGGCTACACCTTC. This sequence joins TRBV11-2 and TRBJ1-2; no clear D. Germline CDR1 is SGHAT and CDR2 is FQNNGV. The ends were cut back, 3 bases at V and 6 bases at J, with 2 bases in the middle. The CDR3 extends over 10 amino acids.

This clonotype has at least ten counts. The chain carries TRBV6-5 and TRBJ1-1, with a weak D call TRBD1 (6 bases). The CDR3 is 16 residues long. Per germline, CDR1 MNHEY and CDR2 SVGAGI. Trimming took off 2 bases at V and 6 bases at J, with 19 bases between the two ends. The CDR3 is CASSYNPAGGRAEAFF. DNA of the CDR3: TGTGCCAGCAGTTACAACCCGGCGGGGGGCAGGGCTGAAGCTTTCTTT.

This clonotype was recorded at least ten times. The V gene is TRBV12-5, the J gene TRBJ2-7, with 9 bases aligning to TRBD1. From germline, CDR1 is LGHNT and CDR2 FRNRAP. Germline trimming cut 7 bases from V and 4 bases from J; bases unmatched to any gene: 8. This CDR3 contains 14 residues. CDR3 DNA: TGTGCTAGTGCCTCCGGGACAGGGAGGTACGAGCAGTACTTC. Amino acids: CASASGTGRYEQYF.

This clonotype was seen ten or more times. At one end the junction does not follow the germline gene, possibly because of a read error. This rearrangement joins TRBV7-7 to TRBJ2-3, with D tentatively TRBD2 (6 bases). Looked up from germline, CDR1 is SSHAT and CDR2 is FNYEAQ (reference sequence). This CDR3 is 16 amino acids long. CDR3 nucleotide sequence: TGTGCTAGCAGCCCATCCTTCGGAGGGAGCACAGATACGCAGTATTTT. Translation gives CASSPSFGGSTDTQYF.

This clonotype appeared a few times. V gene TRBV24-1 combines with J gene TRBJ2-3; possibly TRBD1 or TRBD2 for D (5 bases each). Trimming took 9 bases from V and 5 from J, leaving 14 bases between them. Germline V gene data show CDR1 as KGHDR and CDR2 as SFDVKD. CDR3 length equals 13 residues. In DNA form, the CDR3 reads TGTGCCACCGAGGGGCAGGCGAAAGATACGCAGTATTTT. It is translated as CATEGQAKDTQYF.

This clonotype was picked up a small number of times. The V call is TRBV5-6, the J call TRBJ1-3; D uncertain. The germline V and J ends were trimmed by 1 base and 3 bases, with 14 bases remaining between them. In germline, CDR1 is SGHDT, CDR2 YYEEEE. The CDR3 spans 16 residues. The CDR3 here is CASSLLLSAYGNTIYF. DNA of the CDR3: TGTGCCAGCAGCTTGCTTTTATCAGCGTATGGAAACACCATATATTTT.

This clonotype was counted ten times or more. The chain links TRBV29-1 to TRBJ1-3; weak D call: TRBD1 (5 bases). V was shortened by 0 bases and J by 0 bases, with 12 bases between the two germline ends. This CDR3 has 16 residues. Germline V gene sequence: CDR1 SQVTM, CDR2 ANQGSEA. CDR3 protein: CSVEEGTGSSGNTIYF. CDR3 DNA: TGCAGCGTTGAAGAGGGGACGGGTAGCTCTGGAAACACCATATATTTT.

The gene calls are TRBV2 and TRBJ1-6, with D perhaps TRBD1 (6 bases). The V end lost 6 bases, the J end lost 2 bases, and 11 bases lay between the germline ends. The germline V gene encodes CDR1 SNHLY and CDR2 FYNNEI. The CDR3 totals 15 residues. The CDR3 DNA reads as TGTGCCAGCAGGGACAGCATCCCCTATAATTCACCCCTCCACTTT. It translates to CASRDSIPYNSPLHF.

Points on this clonotype: A much larger clone is a single base away; this may be a read error. The rearrangement links TRBV7-9 to TRBJ2-7; D may be TRBD1 or TRBD2 (5 bases each). CDR3 length: 14 amino acids. Germline CDR1 reads SEHNR; CDR2 reads FQNEAQ (reference sequence). The DNA of the CDR3 is TGTGCCAGCAGCTCCCCCGGGACCTACTACGAGCAGCACTTC. It encodes CASSSPGTYYEQHF.

Ten or more counts support this clonotype. This chain connects TRBV9 to TRBJ2-5, with 9 bases that match TRBD1. Germline V gene sequence: CDR1 SGDLS, CDR2 YYNGEE. The junction had 8 bases not matched to a gene; V was cut back by 4 bases and J by 4 bases. The CDR3 is 15 amino acids. This CDR3 is CASSLRQGVRETQYF. In DNA form, the CDR3 reads TGTGCCAGCAGCCTGCGACAGGGGGTTCGAGAGACCCAGTACTTC.

With respect to this clonotype: A read error may be the cause here, since a much bigger clone is one base away. V is TRBV19 and J is TRBJ2-1, with unresolved D. Germline lookup yields CDR1 LNHDA and CDR2 SQIVND (reference sequence). The CDR3 runs to 17 residues. CDR3 DNA: TGTGTCAGTAGTATAGCCCCCGACCCATCCAAGTGGGATGAGCAGTTCTTC. It translates to CVSSIAPDPSKWDEQFF.

This clonotype was detected ten times or more. CDR3 residues: CASGQGAGYGYTF. Written as DNA, the CDR3 is TGTGCCAGCGGACAGGGGGCTGGGTATGGCTACACCTTC. The chain links TRBV27 to TRBJ1-2; 11 bases agree with TRBD1. This CDR3 has 13 amino acids. J gave up 5 bases and V 8 bases, and 4 bases lay outside the gene matches. The V gene's germline CDR1 is MNHEY and CDR2 SMNVEV (reference sequence).

In its sample, this clonotype was seen many times. For the CDR3, the DNA is TGTGCCAGCAGCGCCCCGGGGGGTAGCGCCACCGGGGAGCTGTTTTTT. It specifies CASSAPGGSATGELFF. The chain employs TRBV9 and TRBJ2-2, with TRBD2 matching over 7 bases. Trimming at V came to 3 bases and at J to 4 bases, leaving 9 bases not matched to a gene. CDR3 length equals 16 residues. From germline, CDR1 is SGDLS and CDR2 YYNGEE.